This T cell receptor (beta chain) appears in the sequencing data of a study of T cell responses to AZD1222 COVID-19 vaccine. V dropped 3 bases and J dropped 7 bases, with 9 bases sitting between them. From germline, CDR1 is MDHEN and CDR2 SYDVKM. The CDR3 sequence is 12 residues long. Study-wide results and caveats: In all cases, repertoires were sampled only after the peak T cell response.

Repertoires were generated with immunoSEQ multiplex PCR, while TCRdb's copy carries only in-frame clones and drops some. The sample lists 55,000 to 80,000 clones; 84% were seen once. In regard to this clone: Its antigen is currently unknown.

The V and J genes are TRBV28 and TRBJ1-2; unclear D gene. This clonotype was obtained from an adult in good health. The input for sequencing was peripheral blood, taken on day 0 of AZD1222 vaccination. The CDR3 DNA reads TGTGCCAGCAGTTTTCTGGCGGGTGGCTACACCTTC. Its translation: CASSFLAGGYTF.